The source of this T cell receptor beta chain is a study of blood T cell repertoires in COVID-19 (dated by TCRdb to 2020 to 2021). Looking at the study overall: Collaborator samples came from the United States, Italy and Spain and covered acute and convalescent phases of COVID-19. The material from the prospective study consisted of cDNA or gDNA derived from T cells, B-cell-depleted T cells, or PBMCs. The dataset comprised deeply sampled blood TCRbeta repertoires from subjects exposed to, actively infected with, or recovered from COVID-19. The repertoires were released in a freely available public database meant as a resource for research on the immune response to SARS-CoV-2. The samples were drawn from the first 160 participants of the ongoing ImmuneRACE study and from 950 to 1,500 subjects provided by 6 global collaborators. The sample metadata nearly always contained a de-identified subject ID, COVID-19 status, age in years and sex. HLA class I and class II types, where available, came from metadata supplied by the sample provider rather than from assay-based typing. Overall study outcomes, separate from this receptor: How much clinical and demographic metadata was included differed by source and by participant, and the metadata was provided uncurated.

CDR1 and CDR2 are drawn from the germline V gene (reference sequence): LGHDT, YNNKEL. CDR3 length: 16 amino acids, cysteine to phenylalanine. Only the CDR3 DNA is retained, 48 bases long and in frame from the first base. V loses 3 bases at its end and J loses 7 bases; junction bases beyond the gene matches: 10. TCRbeta CDR3 regions were amplified from genomic DNA using the immunoSEQ Assay, a bias-controlled multiplex PCR. As for the authors' bioinformatics: The number of nucleated cells in each sample was estimated from the amplification of reference gene primers within the assay. To quantify the absolute abundance of each unique TCRbeta CDR3 rearrangement, sequence reads were collapsed and filtered. For each sample, productive Simpson clonality was calculated as the square root of Simpson's diversity index over productive rearrangements. TCRdb mirrors the immuneACCESS table, restricted to in-frame sequences. Some clones are absent from its copies; in checked studies, under half trace to an unresolved V gene, and the reason for the others is unknown. V and J calls and clone size are as listed in that table; D and trimming were resolved from the DNA. The sample records fewer than 350,000 clones, approximately 81% of which are singletons. Together, the top ten hold 1.9% of the sample.

Worth noting for this clone: Which antigen it targets is not known. Base quality data are lacking; no much larger clone is found one base away.

Participants in the prospective study were enrolled through a virtual design, were aged about 18 to 100 years, and lived in fewer than 30 United States geographic areas. In the prospective study, participants were assigned to cohorts based on the clinical history participants reported in a screening survey and a study questionnaire. Exposed participants had been in contact with someone with a PCR-confirmed or clinician-diagnosed COVID-19 case within 2 weeks of study entry. In the prospective study, mobile phlebotomists collected whole blood, serum and a nasopharyngeal or oropharyngeal swab from each participant. Prospective study participants could optionally give additional blood draws and questionnaires over an approximately 2-month period. Prospective study blood samples were shipped either frozen or at room temperature before DNA extraction.

The rearrangement combines TRBV3-1 (or the pseudogene TRBV3-2) with TRBJ2-1, with 9 bases aligning to TRBD2. The specimen sequenced was PBMCs or T cells enriched from blood (not recorded which). This TCR was sampled from a woman aged 30 to 39 who had been exposed to COVID-19. This receptor has the CDR3 CASSHHGTSRLNEQFF. The DNA sequence is TGTGCCAGCAGCCACCACGGGACTAGCAGGTTAAATGAGCAGTTCTTC.